Presented here are 25 T cell receptor beta chains from one specimen sequenced in a study of response to subunit inactivated influenza vaccine. TCRdb recomputed calls from the RT-PCR reads with MiXCR, one row per CDR3 protein. This sample yields some 500,000 distinct CDR3 sequences, of which roughly 27% are seen a single time; 1.5% to 2% belongs to the top ten. Source: CD4+ T cells sorted from PBMCs, taken roughly 5 days after vaccination. Source of these receptors: a man aged 50-60 years who received an inactivated influenza vaccine.

The rearrangement joins TRBV20-1 to TRBJ2-3; TRBD2 matches 13 bases. In germline, CDR1 is DFQATT, CDR2 SNEGSKA (reference sequence). CDR3 size: 15 residues. V was clipped by 5 bases and J by 10 bases; unmatched bases: 12. CDR3 DNA sequence: TGCAGTGCTGCTGAAGGGACTAGCGGGGTTGGTTCGCAGTATTTT. Translated, it gives CSAAEGTSGVGSQYF.

This rearrangement joins TRBV6-5 to TRBJ2-3, with D possibly being TRBD2 (6 bases). The germline gives CDR1 MNHEY, CDR2 SVGAGI. Trimming took 2 bases from V and 1 from J, leaving 13 bases between them. The CDR3 consists of 16 residues. The CDR3 loop is CASSYESGLRTDTQYF. The CDR3 nucleotides are TGTGCCAGCAGTTACGAGAGCGGGCTCCGCACAGATACGCAGTATTTT.

This chain uses TRBV24-1 with TRBJ2-2; TRBD2 matches 7 bases. This CDR3 has 14 residues. The germline V gene encodes CDR1 KGHDR and CDR2 SFDVKD. With V trimmed by 5 bases and J by 6 bases, 5 bases remained unmatched. The CDR3 here is CATSVPGGAGELFF. CDR3 nucleotide sequence: TGTGCCACCAGTGTCCCTGGGGGGGCCGGGGAGCTGTTTTTT.

The chain employs TRBV12-3 or TRBV12-4 and TRBJ2-1, with 10 bases identical to TRBD1. This CDR3 spans 14 amino acids. Trimming removed 6 bases from V and 8 bases from J; junction bases left unmatched: 7. CDR3 loop: CASRPGTGVDEQFF. DNA of the CDR3: TGTGCCAGCAGGCCCGGGACAGGGGTCGATGAGCAGTTCTTC.

The chain couples TRBV5-1 to TRBJ2-5, with 8 bases matching TRBD1. The length of the CDR3 is 14 residues. V gave up 0 bases and J gave up 4 bases; unmatched junction bases: 2. Germline lookup yields CDR1 SGHRS and CDR2 YFSETQ. This CDR3 is CASSLVQGAETQYF. DNA of the CDR3: TGCGCCAGCAGCTTGGTGCAGGGGGCAGAGACCCAGTACTTC.

The chain couples TRBV10-3 to TRBJ2-3; 7 positions match TRBD2. Germline V lookup: CDR1 ENHRY, CDR2 SYGVKD. Trimming removed 2 bases from V and 2 bases from J; junction bases left unmatched: 1. The CDR3 spans 14 residues. The CDR3 is CAISESGDTDTQYF. The CDR3 DNA reads TGTGCCATCAGTGAGAGCGGGGACACAGATACGCAGTATTTT.

This clonotype was recorded many times. This rearrangement joins TRBV7-9 to TRBJ1-2; D unresolved. The CDR3 loop spans 15 amino acids. CDR1 is SEHNR, CDR2 FQNEAQ, per germline (reference sequence). Trimming removed 3 bases at V and 8 bases at J, with 19 bases between. For the CDR3, the DNA is TGTGCCAGCAGCTTCGTCGCTCCCCGACAAGGCGGCTACACCTTC. This translates into CASSFVAPRQGGYTF.

This clonotype was detected only a few times. V usage is TRBV6-1 and J usage is TRBJ2-4; 9 positions match TRBD1. The V and J ends lost 6 bases and 6 bases, in that order; junction bases with no gene match: 3. CDR3 size: 13 residues. CDR1 and CDR2 from the germline V gene are MNHNS and SASEGT. CDR3 loop: CASRGTGINIQYF. DNA for the CDR3: TGTGCCAGCAGGGGGACAGGGATAAACATTCAGTACTTC.

This clonotype was recorded a few times. V usage is TRBV7-9 and J usage is TRBJ2-7; a weak D match, TRBD2 (5 bases). V lost 4 bases and J lost 4, with 14 bases in between. The CDR3 runs 14 residues. Germline lookup yields CDR1 SEHNR and CDR2 FQNEAQ (reference sequence). The CDR3 loop reads CASSSPGIGYEQYF. The CDR3 DNA reads TGTGCCAGCAGCTCCCCGGGGATAGGGTACGAGCAGTACTTC.

V usage is TRBV7-9 and J usage is TRBJ2-5, with 7 nucleotides matching TRBD2. CDR1 is SEHNR and CDR2 is FQNEAQ in the germline V gene (reference sequence). V gave up 5 bases and J gave up 3 bases; unmatched junction bases: 9. The CDR3 has 15 residues. The CDR3: CASSANGGIKETQYF. In nucleotides, the CDR3 is TGTGCCAGCAGCGCCAACGGGGGGATAAAAGAGACCCAGTACTTC.

The genes are TRBV5-1 and TRBJ2-7, with D maybe TRBD1 (6 bases). V gave up 4 bases and J gave up 3 bases, with 11 bases separating them. This CDR3 has 13 amino acids. Germline V gene data show CDR1 as SGHRS and CDR2 as YFSETQ. The CDR3 reads CASSTLQGYEQYF. The CDR3 DNA is TGCGCCAGCAGCACCTTACAGGGCTACGAGCAGTACTTC.

CDR3 sequence reads: CASSLDTGLQYEQYF. The DNA for the CDR3 is TGTGCCAGCAGTTTAGATACAGGGCTTCAGTACGAGCAGTACTTC. This chain uses TRBV12-3 or TRBV12-4 with TRBJ2-7; D might be TRBD1 (6 bases). The CDR3 loop spans 15 amino acids. V was cut by 1 base and J by 4 bases, with 14 bases left in between.

The chain has TRBV7-3 and TRBJ2-1; 7 nucleotides match TRBD2. Germline CDR1 reads SGHTA; CDR2 reads FQGTGA. CDR3 length equals 15 residues. V gave up 1 base and J gave up 9 bases; unmatched junction bases: 9. The chain's CDR3 is CASSLNSAGVGEQFF. CDR3 bases: TGTGCCAGCAGCTTAAACTCGGCGGGAGTGGGTGAGCAGTTCTTC.

Only a few counts were recorded for this clonotype. The V and J genes are TRBV12-3 or TRBV12-4 and TRBJ2-1; 15 bases are a match to TRBD2. The CDR3 is 16 amino acids. V was pared by 3 bases and J by 9 bases, with 6 bases of the junction left unmatched. This CDR3 is CASSFGLAGGKAEQFF. Here the CDR3 DNA reads TGTGCCAGCAGTTTCGGACTAGCGGGAGGGAAGGCTGAGCAGTTCTTC.

The chain has TRBV6-5 and TRBJ2-7, with TRBD2 as a possible D gene (6 bases). Trimming shortened V by 3 bases and J by 4 bases, and 13 bases separated the two germline ends. Germline values: CDR1 MNHEY, CDR2 SVGAGI. This CDR3 spans 14 amino acids. The CDR3 DNA reads TGTGCCAGCAGTTATCAGACTAGTTCGTACGAGCAGTACTTC. It encodes CASSYQTSSYEQYF.

This rearrangement joins TRBV4-1 to TRBJ1-5, with D uncertain. CDR1 is MGHRA, CDR2 YSYEKL, per germline. The CDR3 runs to 15 residues. Trimming left V 1 base short and J 4 bases short, with 11 bases between. CDR3 protein: CASSQARVGNQPQHF. The CDR3 DNA sequence: TGCGCCAGCAGCCAAGCTAGGGTAGGGAATCAGCCCCAGCATTTT.

This clonotype showed up just a few times. The J gene is TRBJ1-2, the V gene TRBV20-1; D is undetermined. The CDR3 has 13 amino acids. Deletions cut 0 bases from V and 2 bases from J, with 7 bases between. From germline, CDR1 is DFQATT and CDR2 SNEGSKA (reference sequence). The CDR3 spells CSARDLRNYGYTF. The CDR3 coding sequence is TGCAGTGCTAGAGATCTCAGAAACTATGGCTACACCTTC.

This sequence joins TRBV11-2 and TRBJ2-6; the D gene could be TRBD1 or TRBD2 (5 bases each). CDR1 is SGHAT and CDR2 is FQNNGV in the germline V gene. The germline V and J ends were trimmed by 1 base and 0 bases, with 7 bases remaining between them. The CDR3 sequence is 16 residues long. The CDR3 reads CASSLAGLSGANVLTF. CDR3 in DNA: TGTGCCAGCAGCTTAGCGGGGCTCTCTGGGGCCAACGTCCTGACTTTC.

This clonotype was picked up many times. V gene TRBV5-1 combines with J gene TRBJ1-2; no firm D call. This CDR3 contains 15 residues. Germline CDR1 SGHRS, CDR2 YFSETQ. Trimming took off 0 bases at V and 8 bases at J, with 17 bases between the two ends. This CDR3 reads CASSLEGLVLRGYTF. The CDR3 DNA sequence: TGCGCCAGCAGCTTGGAGGGTTTGGTTCTACGGGGCTACACCTTC.

V gene TRBV5-1 combines with J gene TRBJ2-1; 8 bases are a match to TRBD1. With 6 bases clipped from V and 4 bases from J, the junction kept 6 bases outside the gene matches. The CDR3 contains 14 residues. The germline gives CDR1 SGHRS, CDR2 YFSETQ. CDR3 in DNA: TGCGCCAGCAATAACGACAGGGGATACAATGAGCAGTTCTTC. As protein: CASNNDRGYNEQFF.

This chain links TRBV14 with TRBJ2-1; D assignment may be TRBD1 or TRBD2 (6 bases each). The germline V and J ends were trimmed by 3 bases and 9 bases, with 9 bases remaining between them. This CDR3 contains 12 residues. Germline V gene data show CDR1 as SGHDN and CDR2 as FVKESK. The CDR3 region is CASSQGGVEQFF. The DNA of the CDR3 is TGTGCCAGCAGCCAGGGGGGCGTTGAGCAGTTCTTC.

The chain combines TRBV7-7 with TRBJ2-2, with TRBD1 matching 8 bases. The CDR3 totals 15 residues. The trim removed 5 bases at V and 5 bases at J, leaving 7 bases unmatched. Germline CDR1 reads SSHAT; CDR2 reads FNYEAQ (reference sequence). DNA for the CDR3: TGTGCCAGCAGCCCTCAGGGGGCTAGGACCGGGGAGCTGTTTTTT. This translates into CASSPQGARTGELFF. Full variable domain (rest looked up from reference TRBV7-7 and TRBJ2-2): GAGVSQSPRYKVTKRGQDVTLRCDPISSHATLYWYQQALGQGPEFLTYFNYEAQPDKSGLPSDRFSAERPEGSISTLTIQRTEQRDSAMYRCASSPQGARTGELFFGEGSRLTVL.

The gene calls are TRBV7-2 and TRBJ2-5; D remains unclear. The V gene's germline CDR1 is SGHTA and CDR2 FQGNSA. The CDR3 is 15 amino acids. Trimming stripped 7 bases from V and 0 bases from J, with 15 bases between. CDR3 sequence: CASTRTTFNQETQYF. CDR3 nucleotides: TGTGCCAGCACGAGAACGACATTTAACCAAGAGACCCAGTACTTC.

This clonotype was counted only a few times. This chain links TRBV29-1 with TRBJ2-2; 15 bases match TRBD2. Germline CDR1 SQVTM, CDR2 ANQGSEA. This CDR3 spans 17 amino acids. Trimming took 6 bases from V and 6 from J; bases not matched to a gene: 11. Written as DNA, the CDR3 is TGCAGCGTGGGCCGAGGACTAGCGGGAGGGAAATCCGGGGAGCTGTTTTTT. Its protein product is CSVGRGLAGGKSGELFF.

This clonotype was seen a few times. V usage is TRBV20-1 and J usage is TRBJ1-1, with D unclear. The germline gives CDR1 DFQATT, CDR2 SNEGSKA (reference sequence). Trimming stripped 0 bases from V and 0 bases from J, with 17 bases between. The CDR3 totals 17 residues. CDR3 bases: TGCAGTGCTAGAGATCGGTCGCAAGGGAACATGAACACTGAAGCTTTCTTT. Encoded protein: CSARDRSQGNMNTEAFF.